Shown below are 21 T cell receptor beta chains from a single sample sequenced in a study of beta chain features in type 1 diabetes. The sequenced template was cDNA made from the entire isolated RNA. Generated by immunoSEQ multiplex PCR, the TCRdb table keeps only in-frame clones and is missing some. The sample contains 850,000 to 900,000 clones, around a sixth of which appear only once. The specimen sequenced was naive CD4+ T cells from blood. These receptor sequences come from a woman between 18 and 30 years old in good health.

This clone turned up a few times. The chain is built from TRBV7-9 and TRBJ1-4; 7 bases align to TRBD1. The germline V gene encodes CDR1 SEHNR and CDR2 FQNEAQ (reference sequence). The CDR3 length is 16 residues. Trimming took 1 base from V and 3 from J; bases not matched to a gene: 5. CDR3 loop: CASSLGGQTSNEKLFF. The CDR3 DNA follows: TGTGCCAGCAGCTTAGGGGGACAGACCTCTAATGAAAAACTGTTTTTT.

This clone was counted a few times. The chain couples TRBV14 to TRBJ2-3, with D perhaps being TRBD1 or TRBD2 (5 bases each). The CDR3 sequence is 15 residues long. Germline CDR1 reads SGHDN; CDR2 reads FVKESK. The germline V and J ends were trimmed by 1 base and 1 base, with 9 bases remaining between them. CDR3 nucleotide sequence: TGTGCCAGCAGCCAAGTGGGGACCCGCACAGATACGCAGTATTTT. Its protein is CASSQVGTRTDTQYF.

This clone was detected only a few times. The chain joins TRBV28 to TRBJ2-7, with D hard to call. Deletions cut 7 bases from V and 4 bases from J, with 14 bases between. Germline V lookup: CDR1 MDHEN, CDR2 SYDVKM. CDR3 length: 13 amino acids. CDR3 sequence: CASMTAAFYEQYF. In DNA, the CDR3 is TGTGCCAGCATGACGGCGGCGTTTTACGAGCAGTACTTC. Supplemented by reference TRBV28 and TRBJ2-7, the full variable domain reads DVKVTQSSRYLVKRTGEKVFLECVQDMDHENMFWYRQDPGLGLRLIYFSYDVKMKEKGDIPEGYSVSREKKERFSLILESASTNQTSMYLCASMTAAFYEQYFGPGTRLTVT.

This sequence joins TRBV19 and TRBJ1-5, with a possible D match to TRBD1 (5 bases). CDR3 length: 13 amino acids. V was pared by 7 bases and J by 3 bases, with 10 bases between. Germline V CDR1 and CDR2: LNHDA, SQIVND (reference sequence). In nucleotides, the CDR3 is TGTGCCAGTACCCCAGGGTCCAATCAGCCCCAGCATTTT. It specifies CASTPGSNQPQHF.

This clone was seen a handful of times. The rearrangement links TRBV5-1 to TRBJ2-5, with 8 bases identical to TRBD1. This CDR3 has 14 amino acids. Germline lookup yields CDR1 SGHRS and CDR2 YFSETQ. V lost 2 bases, J lost 5 bases, and 5 bases stayed unmatched. The CDR3 here is CASSFQGAWETQYF. The CDR3 region has the DNA TGCGCCAGCAGCTTCCAGGGGGCGTGGGAGACCCAGTACTTC.

The sample holds a few counts of this clone. CDR3 sequence (DNA): TGTGCCAGCAGCTTCCGGAGGAACAATGAGCAGTTCTTC. Protein: CASSFRRNNEQFF. The chain has TRBV7-9 and TRBJ2-1, with a weak D call TRBD2 (5 bases). V gave up 3 bases and J gave up 5 bases, with 8 bases separating them. The CDR3 extends over 13 amino acids. Germline lookup yields CDR1 SEHNR and CDR2 FQNEAQ (reference sequence).

Only a few counts were recorded for this clone. The chain employs TRBV9 and TRBJ1-4, with 7 bases aligning to TRBD1. Germline-derived CDR1 and CDR2 are SGDLS and YYNGEE. The V and J ends lost 4 bases and 4 bases, in that order; junction bases with no gene match: 10. The CDR3 contains 16 residues. The CDR3 DNA reads as TGTGCCAGCAGCCTCAACCCGGGACAGATTAATGAAAAACTGTTTTTT. Amino acid sequence: CASSLNPGQINEKLFF.

The V call is TRBV28, the J call TRBJ1-1; maybe TRBD1 (6 bases). The CDR3 spans 15 residues. The V gene lost 1 base and the J gene lost 3 bases, with 12 bases spanning the gap. CDR1 and CDR2 from the germline V gene are MDHEN and SYDVKM. Written as DNA, the CDR3 is TGTGCCAGCAGTTTATTCCCCCAGGGGCACACTGAAGCTTTCTTT. This gives the protein CASSLFPQGHTEAFF.

This clone was counted a few times. The chain couples TRBV4-1 to TRBJ2-3; 8 nucleotides agree with TRBD2. Germline V CDR1 and CDR2: MGHRA, YSYEKL. This CDR3 has 18 amino acids. The J segment lost 3 bases and the V segment lost 0 bases, leaving 11 bases of the junction unmatched. In nucleotides, the CDR3 is TGCGCCAGCAGCCAAGATCGATTGGTAGCGGGACGTACAGATACGCAGTATTTT. It translates to CASSQDRLVAGRTDTQYF.

About this clone: In the same sample, other DNA sequences code for this CDR3. The chain links TRBV28 to TRBJ2-7; 10 bases are shared with TRBD1. Germline-derived CDR1 and CDR2 are MDHEN and SYDVKM. Trimming at V came to 6 bases and at J to 0 bases, leaving 2 bases not matched to a gene. The CDR3 has 14 residues. DNA of the CDR3: TGTGCCAGCAGGGGACAGGGGAGCTCCTACGAGCAGTACTTC. Translating it yields CASRGQGSSYEQYF.

There are a few counts of this clone. This sequence joins TRBV4-2 and TRBJ2-7, with 11 positions matching TRBD2. Unmatched junction bases numbered 12, after V lost 2 bases and J lost 3 bases. Germline values: CDR1 LGHNA, CDR2 YNFKEQ. The CDR3 sequence is 18 residues long. DNA for the CDR3: TGTGCCAGCAGCCAAACTACTCTAGCGGGAGGAGGCGGCTACGAGCAGTACTTC. Its protein is CASSQTTLAGGGGYEQYF.

For the CDR3, the DNA is TGTGCCAGCAGTGAAGCAACAGCTTATGGCTACACCTTC. Translation: CASSEATAYGYTF. This sequence joins TRBV2 and TRBJ1-2; no firm D call. The V gene lost 0 bases and the J gene lost 5 bases, with 7 bases spanning the gap. This CDR3 spans 13 amino acids. The germline V gene encodes CDR1 SNHLY and CDR2 FYNNEI. The whole variable domain, remainder taken from reference TRBV2 and TRBJ1-2, is EPEVTQTPSHQVTQMGQEVILRCVPISNHLYFYWYRQILGQKVEFLVSFYNNEISEKSEIFDDQFSVERPDGSNFTLKIRSTKLEDSAMYFCASSEATAYGYTFGSGTRLTVV.

In this sample, this clone turned up a few times. The chain has TRBV2 and TRBJ2-1; TRBD2 matches 9 bases. Losses at the gene ends were 3 bases for V and 9 bases for J; bases not matched to a gene: 9. Per the germline V gene, CDR1 is SNHLY and CDR2 is FYNNEI. The CDR3 spans 15 residues. CDR3 amino acids: CASSDWAGGGSEQFF. DNA of the CDR3: TGTGCCAGCAGTGATTGGGCGGGAGGGGGTTCTGAGCAGTTCTTC.

This clone has more than one count but fewer than ten. CDR3 coding DNA: TGTGCCAGCAGCTCGCGGGAGACCGGGGAGCTGTTTTTT. Its translation: CASSSRETGELFF. The chain combines TRBV7-3 with TRBJ2-2, with TRBD2 matching 7 bases. The CDR3 has 13 amino acids. The germline CDR1 and CDR2 sequences are SGHTA and FQGTGA. The junction had 1 base not matched to a gene; V was cut back by 4 bases and J by 5 bases.

The genes are TRBV2 and TRBJ2-7; D may be TRBD1 or TRBD2 (5 bases each). CDR3 size: 14 residues. V was clipped by 6 bases and J by 2 bases, with 14 bases between them. CDR1 is SNHLY and CDR2 is FYNNEI in the germline V gene. In DNA, the CDR3 is TGTGCCAGCAGCTTACTTGGGGGAACCTACGAGCAGTACTTC. Translation gives CASSLLGGTYEQYF.

V gene TRBV9 combines with J gene TRBJ2-1; D remains ambiguous. Germline loops: CDR1 SGDLS, CDR2 YYNGEE. CDR3 size: 12 residues. With 1 base removed from V and 7 bases from J, the gap between germline ends came to 6 bases. The chain's CDR3 is CASSVTLNEQFF. The CDR3 DNA follows: TGTGCCAGCAGCGTAACGTTAAATGAGCAGTTCTTC.

This chain uses TRBV5-1 with TRBJ1-2; 7 nucleotides align to TRBD1. This CDR3 comprises 13 residues. The junction had 5 bases not matched to a gene; V was cut back by 3 bases and J by 6 bases. CDR1 and CDR2 (germline): SGHRS, YFSETQ. CDR3 protein: CASSWETGNGYTF. The CDR3 nucleotides are TGCGCCAGCAGCTGGGAGACAGGGAATGGCTACACCTTC.

There are a few counts of this clone. The rearrangement joins TRBV4-2 to TRBJ2-5; 9 bases agree with TRBD2. V gave up 1 base and J gave up 6 bases; unmatched junction bases: 9. CDR1 and CDR2 from the germline V gene are LGHNA and YNFKEQ. The CDR3 is 16 residues long. Written as DNA, the CDR3 is TGTGCCAGCAGCCAAGGAACCGGGACTAGCATAAAGACCCAGTACTTC. Its translation: CASSQGTGTSIKTQYF.

The V call is TRBV5-4, the J call TRBJ2-5; unclear D gene. The V gene's germline CDR1 is SGHNT and CDR2 YYREEE (reference sequence). CDR3 length: 14 residues. Deletions cut 2 bases from V and 1 base from J, with 9 bases between. The CDR3 sequence: CASSLFGTQETQYF. As DNA, the CDR3 is TGTGCCAGCAGCTTATTCGGCACCCAAGAGACCCAGTACTTC.

The chain couples TRBV10-3 to TRBJ2-5; no firm D call. Germline values: CDR1 ENHRY, CDR2 SYGVKD. The CDR3 runs to 14 residues. The V and J ends lost 3 bases and 2 bases respectively, with 10 bases between them. CDR3 region: CAISDRGPQETQYF. CDR3 DNA: TGTGCCATCAGTGACCGTGGGCCTCAAGAGACCCAGTACTTC.

The chain uses TRBV6-1 and TRBJ2-7; TRBD1 matches 10 bases. The CDR3 has 14 amino acids. The junction had 0 bases not matched to a gene; V was cut back by 4 bases and J by 0 bases. CDR1 MNHNS and CDR2 SASEGT come from the germline V gene. CDR3 protein: CASSGQGASYEQYF. The CDR3 nucleotides are TGTGCCAGCAGTGGACAGGGGGCCTCCTACGAGCAGTACTTC.